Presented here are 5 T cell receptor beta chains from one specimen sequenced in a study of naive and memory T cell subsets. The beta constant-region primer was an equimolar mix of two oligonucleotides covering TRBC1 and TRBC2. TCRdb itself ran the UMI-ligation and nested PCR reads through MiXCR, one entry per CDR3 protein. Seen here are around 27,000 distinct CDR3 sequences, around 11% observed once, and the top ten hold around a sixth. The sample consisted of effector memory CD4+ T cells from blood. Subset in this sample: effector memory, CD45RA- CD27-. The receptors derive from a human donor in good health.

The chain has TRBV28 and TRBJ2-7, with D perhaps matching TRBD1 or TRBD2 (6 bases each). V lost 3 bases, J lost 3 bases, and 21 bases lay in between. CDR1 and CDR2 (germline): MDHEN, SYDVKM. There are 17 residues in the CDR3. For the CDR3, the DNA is TGTGCCAGCAGTTTTTCCGAAACAGGGACTTTTCTCTACGAGCAGTACTTC. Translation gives CASSFSETGTFLYEQYF.

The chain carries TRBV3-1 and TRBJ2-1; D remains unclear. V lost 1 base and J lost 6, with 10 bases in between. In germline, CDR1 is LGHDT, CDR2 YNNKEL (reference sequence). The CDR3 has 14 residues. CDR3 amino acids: CASSQGVGTNEQFF. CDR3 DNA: TGTGCCAGCAGCCAAGGGGTGGGCACCAATGAGCAGTTCTTC.

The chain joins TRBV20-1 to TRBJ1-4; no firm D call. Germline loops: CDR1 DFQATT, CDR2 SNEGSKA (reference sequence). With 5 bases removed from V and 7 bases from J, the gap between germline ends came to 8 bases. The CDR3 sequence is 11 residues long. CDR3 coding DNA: TGCAGTGCTGATCAGGTTGAAAAACTGTTTTTT. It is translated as CSADQVEKLFF.

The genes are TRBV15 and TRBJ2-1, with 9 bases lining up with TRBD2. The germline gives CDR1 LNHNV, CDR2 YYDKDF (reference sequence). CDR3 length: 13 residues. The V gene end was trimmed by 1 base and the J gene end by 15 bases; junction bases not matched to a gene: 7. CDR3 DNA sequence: TGTGCCACCAGCAGAGTCCCTAGCGGGGCTCCGTTCTTC. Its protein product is CATSRVPSGAPFF. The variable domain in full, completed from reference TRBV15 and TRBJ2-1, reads DAMVIQNPRYQVTQFGKPVTLSCSQTLNHNVMYWYQQKSSQAPKLLFHYYDKDFNNEADTPDNFQSRRPNTSFCFLDIRSPGLGDTAMYLCATSRVPSGAPFFGPGTRLTVL.

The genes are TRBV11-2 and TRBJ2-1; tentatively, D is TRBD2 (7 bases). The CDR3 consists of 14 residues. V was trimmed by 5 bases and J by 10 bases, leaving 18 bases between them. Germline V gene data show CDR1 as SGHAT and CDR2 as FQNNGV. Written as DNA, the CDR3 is TGTGCCAGCAGCCACAGAGGGGGGGGAAAGGAGCAGTTCTTC. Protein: CASSHRGGGKEQFF.